This T cell receptor (beta chain) was sequenced in a study of T-cell reconstitution after alpha-beta-depleted transplantation in children. Unique molecular identifiers were incorporated when the TCRbeta library was constructed. TCRdb itself ran the PCR reads through MiXCR, one entry per CDR3 protein. The profile covers over 550,000 distinct CDR3 sequences, with about 10% appearing a single time and about 4.3% taken by the ten largest. The origin of this receptor is a human donor who donated a stem cell graft to a child with acute myeloid leukemia. The material sequenced was PBMCs from the stem cell graft donor, taken from the stem cell graft.

DNA for the CDR3: TGTGCCAGCAGGCGCCACGTTTACAATGAGCAGTTCTTC. This gives the protein CASRRHVYNEQFF. V gene TRBV6-1 combines with J gene TRBJ2-1; D is ambiguous. CDR1 and CDR2 (germline): MNHNS, SASEGT. The CDR3 consists of 13 residues. V was clipped by 6 bases and J by 4 bases, with 10 bases between them.